This TCR beta chain appears in the sequencing data of a study of persistence of HIV-infected CD4 T cells. The V and J ends lost 5 bases and 9 bases respectively, with 17 bases between them. This CDR3 is 15 amino acids long. Germline values: CDR1 SGHVS, CDR2 FQNEAQ. On this clone itself: What it binds is not known.

Lysates of CMV-infected fibroblasts at 8 to 10 ug/mL stimulated these cells. Memory cells lacking CD40L and CD69 with high CD45RO were sorted. CD8+ T cells were removed from PBMCs prior to stimulation. The libraries were made with immunoSEQ version 4 in survey mode. Measured with immunoSEQ multiplex PCR; TCRdb has only the in-frame clones, and not every one. The sample lists about 30,000 clones, around four fifths seen once, with around 0.94% in the top ten. Sequencing used CD4+ T cells sorted from PBMCs after roughly 19-hour stimulation, obtained from a patient who received antiretroviral therapy. V is TRBV7-8 and J is TRBJ1-6, with TRBD1 as a possible D gene (6 bases). This sequence originates from an adult man with HIV who was CMV-seropositive. For the CDR3, the DNA is TGTGCCAGCAGCGTACCCAGGGGCGGAGCTTCACCCCTCCACTTT. Translated, it gives CASSVPRGGASPLHF.